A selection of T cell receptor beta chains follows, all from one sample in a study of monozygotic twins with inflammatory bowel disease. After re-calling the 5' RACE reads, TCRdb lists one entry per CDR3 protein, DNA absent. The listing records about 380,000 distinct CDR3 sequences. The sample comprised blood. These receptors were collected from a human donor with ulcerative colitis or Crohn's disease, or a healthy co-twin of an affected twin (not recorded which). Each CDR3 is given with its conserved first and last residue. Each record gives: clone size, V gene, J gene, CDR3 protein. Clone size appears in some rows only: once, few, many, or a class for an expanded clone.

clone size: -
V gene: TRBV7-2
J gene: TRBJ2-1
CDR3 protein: CASSSRGGGGYNEQFF

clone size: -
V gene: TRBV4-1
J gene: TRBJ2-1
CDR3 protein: CASSQAGGNEQFF

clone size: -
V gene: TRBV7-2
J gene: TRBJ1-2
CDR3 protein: CASRYRAGHYGYTF

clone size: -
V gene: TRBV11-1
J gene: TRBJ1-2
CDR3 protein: CASSPPGGDSLANYGYTF

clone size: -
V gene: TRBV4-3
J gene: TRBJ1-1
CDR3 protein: CASSQEAQRSGTEAFF

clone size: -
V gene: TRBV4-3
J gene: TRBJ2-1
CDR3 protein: CASSLIRGAGYNEQFF

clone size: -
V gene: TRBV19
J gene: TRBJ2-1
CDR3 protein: CASTTGLNNEQFF

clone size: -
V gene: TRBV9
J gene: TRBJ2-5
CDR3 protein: CASSYGGRETQYF

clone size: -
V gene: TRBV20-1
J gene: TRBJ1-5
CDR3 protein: CSASRDRGFGQPQHF

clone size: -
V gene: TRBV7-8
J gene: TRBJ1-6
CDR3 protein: CASSPLGGKDSPLHF

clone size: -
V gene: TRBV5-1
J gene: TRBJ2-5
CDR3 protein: CASSLDRGWETQYF

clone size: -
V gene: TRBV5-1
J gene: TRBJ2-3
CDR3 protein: CASTLLAGTTDTQYF

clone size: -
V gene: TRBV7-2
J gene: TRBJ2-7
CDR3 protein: CASSLVETGIFYEQYF

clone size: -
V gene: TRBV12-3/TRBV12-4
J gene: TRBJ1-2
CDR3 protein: CASSLIAGVYGYTF

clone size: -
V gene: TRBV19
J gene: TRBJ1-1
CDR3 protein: CASSIQLGDAGGATEAFF

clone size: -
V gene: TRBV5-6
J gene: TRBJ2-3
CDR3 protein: CASSFRTSGGLDTQYF

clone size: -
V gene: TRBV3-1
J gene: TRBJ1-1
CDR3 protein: CASSQGATVNTEAFF

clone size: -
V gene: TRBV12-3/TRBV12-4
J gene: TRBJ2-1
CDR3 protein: CASSPYYQRGEQFF

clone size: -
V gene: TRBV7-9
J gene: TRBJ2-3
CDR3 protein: CASSTPLGTDTQYF

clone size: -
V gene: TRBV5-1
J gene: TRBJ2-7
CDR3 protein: CASYRGGPGDEQYF

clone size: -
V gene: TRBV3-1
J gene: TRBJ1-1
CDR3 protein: CASSQAGTEAFF

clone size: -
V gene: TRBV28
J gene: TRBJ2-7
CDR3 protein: CASNTLESWSYEQYF

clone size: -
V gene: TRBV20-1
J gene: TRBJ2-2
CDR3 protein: CSARDLNSGPNTGELFF

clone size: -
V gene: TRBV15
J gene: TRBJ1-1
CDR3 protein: CATSRDQWDRSAFF

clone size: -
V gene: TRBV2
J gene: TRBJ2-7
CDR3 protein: CASSLQGIAYEQYF

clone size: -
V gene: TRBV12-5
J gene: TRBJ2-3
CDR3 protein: CASGYDGGADTQYF

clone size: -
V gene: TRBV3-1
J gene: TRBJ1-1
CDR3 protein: CASSQELGETEAFF

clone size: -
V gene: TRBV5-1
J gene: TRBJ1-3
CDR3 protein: CASSLAPGSSGNTIYF

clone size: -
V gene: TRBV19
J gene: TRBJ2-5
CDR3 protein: CASSILEKETQYF

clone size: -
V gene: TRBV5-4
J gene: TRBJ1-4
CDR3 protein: CASSLGGTSTNEKLFF

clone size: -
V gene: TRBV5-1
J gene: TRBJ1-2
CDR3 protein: CASSFQGDYGYTF

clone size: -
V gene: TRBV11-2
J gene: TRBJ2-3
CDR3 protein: CASSPLPGTGATDTQYF

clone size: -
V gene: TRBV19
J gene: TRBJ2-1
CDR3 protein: CASSIPGGSYNEQFF

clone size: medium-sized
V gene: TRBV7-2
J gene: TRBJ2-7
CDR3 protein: CASSLVTVAYEQYF

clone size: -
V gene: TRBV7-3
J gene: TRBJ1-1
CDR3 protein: CASSPVGGNTEAFF

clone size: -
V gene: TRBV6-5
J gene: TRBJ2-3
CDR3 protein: CASSYSGPLAGVRTDTQYF

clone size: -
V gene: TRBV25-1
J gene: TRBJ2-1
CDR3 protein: CASSENWGRGSEQFF

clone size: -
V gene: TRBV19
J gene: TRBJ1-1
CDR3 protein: CASSIGPRGTEAFF

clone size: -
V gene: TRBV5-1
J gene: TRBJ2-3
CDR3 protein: CASSRQGGQDTQYF

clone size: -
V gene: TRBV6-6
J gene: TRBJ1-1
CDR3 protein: CASRNRARDEAFF

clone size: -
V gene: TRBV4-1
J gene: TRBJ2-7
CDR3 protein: CASSQMDAYEQYF

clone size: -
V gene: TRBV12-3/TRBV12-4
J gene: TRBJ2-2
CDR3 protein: CASDTRVTGELFF

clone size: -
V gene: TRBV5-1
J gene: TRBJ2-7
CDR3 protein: CASSLASADYEQYF

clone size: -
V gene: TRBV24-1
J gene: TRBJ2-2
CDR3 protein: CATRGRMNTGELFF

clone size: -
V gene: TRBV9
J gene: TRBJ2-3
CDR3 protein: CASSVDGARADTQYF

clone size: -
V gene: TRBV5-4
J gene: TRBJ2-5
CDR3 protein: CASSLRETQETQYF

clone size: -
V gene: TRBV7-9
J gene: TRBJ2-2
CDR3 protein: CASSILAGELFF

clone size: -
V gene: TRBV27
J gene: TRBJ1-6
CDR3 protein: CASSPLGLHSYNSPLHF